This TCR beta chain was identified in a study of shared clonotypes between healthy human individuals. About the study: Three plates each covered CD4 naive and memory; CD8 naive two, CD8 memory one.

The CDR3 consists of 13 residues. From germline, CDR1 is LGHNA and CDR2 YSLEER. General study results and limits: Rarefaction analysis demonstrated incomplete sorted-subset sequencing notwithstanding large depth.

At a deep level, the assay was run. The assay was immunoSEQ multiplex PCR, and TCRdb's table has in-frame clones only and misses some. The sample gives roughly 1,800,000 clones, about 95% of which show up once; 1% to 1.5% is in the top ten. With respect to this clone: Antigen unknown.

Naive CD8 isolation took CD45RO-negative cells positively selected for CCR7 and excluded terminally differentiated effector memory CD45RA+ cells. Free of recent acute infections or vaccinations, the donors were healthy HIV-negative adults. V and J are TRBV4-3 and TRBJ2-5; D call uncertain. The end of the DNA is better explained by TRBJ2-7, so the J call may be wrong. Sequences were obtained from naive CD8+ T cells sorted from blood. This sequence was found in a man aged 18-30 years in good health. In DNA, the CDR3 is TGCGCCAGCAGCCAAGACAGACACTACGAGCAGTACTTC. Protein: CASSQDRHYEQYF.